This T cell receptor beta chain comes out of a study of cytomegalovirus exposure and HLA in healthy donors. CDR1 and CDR2 (germline): SGHRS, YFSETQ. This CDR3 is built from 16 residues. Trimming removed 0 bases at V and 3 bases at J, with 12 bases between. General study results and limits: Earlier results showed most TCR beta V segments being productive about 87% or about 30% of the time.

As concerns this clone: Its antigen is still unknown.

PCR primers comprised 60 Vbeta and 13 Jbeta primers. The method was immunoSEQ multiplex PCR; TCRdb's version includes in-frame clones alone and lacks a portion of them. The repertoire holds under 150,000 clones, with about 80% as singletons. The chain couples TRBV5-1 to TRBJ2-2, with D possibly matching TRBD1 (5 bases). The sequence came from a boy between 2 and 10 years old in good health and CMV-seronegative. The sequenced sample consisted of PBMCs. The CDR3 DNA follows: TGCGCCAGCAGCTTGGCCGCTCAGGGTGACACCGGGGAGCTGTTTTTT. Protein: CASSLAAQGDTGELFF.